The 17 T cell receptor beta chains below were found in one sample sequenced in a study of CD8 T cells in Susac syndrome. Roughly 0.5 to 1 ug RNA was reverse transcribed with random hexamers. A single record per CDR3 protein comes from TCRdb applying MiXCR to the immunoSEQ multiplex PCR reads. The sample consists of 180,000 or so distinct CDR3 sequences, around 94% of them appearing once. Material: CD4+ T cells from PBMCs. The receptors shown here come from a human donor in good health.

This chain connects TRBV30 to TRBJ2-7; the D is unclear. In germline, CDR1 is GTSNPN, CDR2 SVGIG (reference sequence). There are 15 residues in the CDR3. The V and J ends lost 3 bases and 0 bases respectively, with 15 bases between them. The CDR3 sequence is CAWSHAATRSYEQYF. CDR3 sequence (DNA): TGTGCCTGGAGCCATGCGGCAACCCGCTCCTACGAGCAGTACTTC. Filled out from reference TRBV30 and TRBJ2-7, the complete variable domain reads SQTIHQWPATLVQPVGSPLSLECTVEGTSNPNLYWYRQAAGRGLQLLFYSVGIGQISSEVPQNLSASRPQDRQFILSSKKLLLSDSGFYLCAWSHAATRSYEQYFGPGTRLTVT.

V usage is TRBV12-3 or TRBV12-4 and J usage is TRBJ2-7; D is undetermined. The CDR3 has 13 amino acids. Trimming took off 0 bases at V and 1 base at J, with 4 bases between the two ends. CDR3 sequence (DNA): TGTGCCAGCAGTTTAGCAGTGTCCTACGAGCAGTACTTC. Its translation is CASSLAVSYEQYF.

In DNA form, the CDR3 reads TGTGCCAGCAGCTTTCAGGGTCGGGAGACCCAGTACTTC. Its translation: CASSFQGRETQYF. V and J are TRBV7-2 and TRBJ2-5; D is possibly TRBD1 (5 bases). The CDR3 extends over 13 amino acids. Germline loops: CDR1 SGHTA, CDR2 FQGNSA. V gave up 3 bases and J gave up 5 bases, with 10 bases separating them.

The CDR3 loop reads CASSPWEDNTIYF. The CDR3 region has the DNA TGTGCCAGCAGCCCCTGGGAGGACAACACCATATATTTT. V gene TRBV12-3 or TRBV12-4 combines with J gene TRBJ1-3; D uncertain. V lost 6 bases to trimming and J lost 7 bases, with 13 bases between them. CDR3 length: 13 amino acids.

This clonotype was found once. The genes are TRBV3-1 and TRBJ2-2; possibly TRBD1 or TRBD2 for D (6 bases each). Trimming removed 3 bases at V and 5 bases at J, with 10 bases between. CDR3 size: 14 residues. Germline CDR1 LGHDT, CDR2 YNNKEL (reference sequence). The CDR3 DNA reads TGTGCCAGCAGCCATGGGGGGCCGACCGGGGAGCTGTTTTTT. Translation: CASSHGGPTGELFF.

The J gene is TRBJ1-2, the V gene TRBV5-4; TRBD1 agrees at 8 bases. The V segment lost 2 bases and the J segment 0 bases; nucleotides outside the gene matches: 3. Germline-derived CDR1 and CDR2 are SGHNT and YYREEE (reference sequence). The CDR3 loop spans 15 amino acids. The CDR3 DNA reads as TGTGCCAGCAGCTTTCGGGACAGGACTAACTATGGCTACACCTTC. Residues: CASSFRDRTNYGYTF.

Worth noting for this clonotype: Germline is not matched at one junction end, which may reflect a read error. This chain links TRBV18 with TRBJ1-6; 7 nucleotides match TRBD1. The CDR3 totals 19 residues. Germline CDR1 and CDR2: KGHSH and LQKENI. The DNA of the CDR3 is TGTGCCAGCTCACCTCGAGGAACAGGGGCGTCGTCCTTTAATTCACCCCTCCACTTT. It yields the protein CASSPRGTGASSFNSPLHF.

The sample holds one count of this clonotype. V gene TRBV5-6 combines with J gene TRBJ1-1, with D perhaps TRBD1 (5 bases). The germline gives CDR1 SGHDT, CDR2 YYEEEE. This CDR3 is built from 14 residues. Deletions cut 0 bases from V and 6 bases from J, with 12 bases between. The CDR3 DNA follows: TGTGCCAGCAGCTTGGGCCCGGCAGGGTCTGAAGCTTTCTTT. This codes for CASSLGPAGSEAFF. The whole variable domain, filled in from reference TRBV5-6 and TRBJ1-1, reads DAGVTQSPTHLIKTRGQQVTLRCSPKSGHDTVSWYQQALGQGPQFIFQYYEEEERQRGNFPDRFSGHQFPNYSSELNVNALLLGDSALYLCASSLGPAGSEAFFGQGTRLTVV.

CDR3 in DNA: TGTGCCAGCTCACCAGTCTCGGGGGGTCCGCAAGAGACCCAGTACTTC. Translation gives CASSPVSGGPQETQYF. The rearrangement joins TRBV18 to TRBJ2-5, with 7 bases lining up with TRBD2. V gave up 2 bases and J gave up 2 bases; unmatched junction bases: 8. Germline V CDR1 and CDR2: KGHSH, LQKENI. The CDR3 has 16 amino acids.

This clonotype occurred once. J is TRBJ2-3 and V is TRBV28; TRBD2 agrees at 8 bases. The V gene end was trimmed by 3 bases and the J gene end by 1 base; junction bases not matched to a gene: 6. CDR1 is MDHEN, CDR2 SYDVKM, per germline. The CDR3 has 16 amino acids. CDR3 nucleotide sequence: TGTGCCAGCAGTTTCTCGCGGGGGGCTGGCACAGATACGCAGTATTTT. This gives the protein CASSFSRGAGTDTQYF.

The chain couples TRBV15 to TRBJ2-3; D remains ambiguous. Trimming shortened V by 0 bases and J by 0 bases, and 7 bases separated the two germline ends. CDR1 and CDR2 from the germline V gene are LNHNV and YYDKDF (reference sequence). The CDR3 is 15 residues long. CDR3 sequence reads: CATSRDQASTDTQYF. The CDR3 DNA is TGTGCCACCAGCAGAGATCAGGCTAGCACAGATACGCAGTATTTT.

This rearrangement joins TRBV29-1 to TRBJ2-4; D uncertain. CDR3 size: 13 residues. Looked up from germline, CDR1 is SQVTM and CDR2 is ANQGSEA. V shed 4 bases and J shed 0 bases, with 7 bases lying between them. This CDR3 reads CSVALLAKNIQYF. The CDR3 nucleotides read TGCAGCGTTGCATTATTAGCCAAAAACATTCAGTACTTC.

The chain employs TRBV20-1 and TRBJ2-7; 7 positions agree with TRBD1. The J segment lost 2 bases and the V segment lost 6 bases, leaving 4 bases of the junction unmatched. Germline V gene sequence: CDR1 DFQATT, CDR2 SNEGSKA (reference sequence). The CDR3 length is 12 residues. CDR3 sequence reads: CSAQGSAYEQYF. In DNA form, the CDR3 reads TGCAGTGCACAGGGGAGCGCCTACGAGCAGTACTTC.

This sequence joins TRBV4-3 and TRBJ1-6; TRBD1 matches 8 bases. The CDR3 is 15 residues long. With V trimmed by 4 bases and J by 9 bases, 8 bases remained unmatched. Germline V gene sequence: CDR1 LGHNA, CDR2 YSLEER. Written as DNA, the CDR3 is TGCGCCAGCAGCCCCGAGGCAGGGGGCACTTCACCCCTCCACTTT. Its protein is CASSPEAGGTSPLHF.

The genes are TRBV13 and TRBJ2-7; 7 positions match TRBD1. V dropped 6 bases and J dropped 5; count of bases not matched to a gene: 7. Per germline, CDR1 PRHDT and CDR2 FYEKMQ (reference sequence). CDR3 size: 13 residues. The CDR3 DNA is TGTGCCAGCAGATTAACAGGGGTCAACGAGCAGTACTTC. The encoded protein is CASRLTGVNEQYF.

V is TRBV29-1 and J is TRBJ2-7; no firm D call. Per the germline V gene, CDR1 is SQVTM and CDR2 is ANQGSEA. V lost 4 bases and J 2 bases, leaving 9 bases between the germline ends. This CDR3 has 12 residues. CDR3: CSVGSGPYEQYF. CDR3 nucleotides: TGCAGCGTTGGATCCGGACCCTACGAGCAGTACTTC.

This chain joins TRBV27 and TRBJ2-7; D may be TRBD2 (5 bases). Trimming took off 11 bases at V and 2 bases at J, with 16 bases between the two ends. This CDR3 has 13 residues. From germline, CDR1 is MNHEY and CDR2 SMNVEV (reference sequence). CDR3 loop: CAVGGPVTYEQYF. In nucleotides, the CDR3 is TGTGCCGTCGGCGGGCCGGTCACCTACGAGCAGTACTTC.